This T cell receptor (beta chain) emerged from a study of T cells in Graves' hyperthyroidism and ophthalmopathy. RNA transcripts served as the template for amplifying TCR beta CDR3 regions. A first-round RT-PCR of the TCR CDR3 used the HTBI primer set. In TCRdb, the multiplex PCR reads were re-called with MiXCR into one record per CDR3 protein. The sample lists a few hundred thousand distinct CDR3 sequences; approximately 44% were seen once. Study findings and constraints: The authors' 13 V-J model separated ophthalmopathy from stable hyperthyroidism. Blood also showed most of the thyroid clonotypes that were expanded above 0.001.

This CDR3 is built from 14 residues. Trimming took off 0 bases at V and 6 bases at J, with 15 bases between the two ends. CDR1 is DFQATT and CDR2 is SNEGSKA in the germline V gene (reference sequence). There are many counts of this clonotype. Its specificity is unknown. This chain links TRBV20-1 with TRBJ2-7; TRBD1 is a possible D gene (6 bases). Sequenced material: peripheral blood or thyroid tissue (not recorded which). The receptor's source is a woman aged 18 to 35 with Graves' hyperthyroidism. CDR3 loop: CSARDPTGYSEQYF. DNA of the CDR3: TGCAGTGCTAGAGACCCTACAGGGTATTCCGAGCAGTACTTC.